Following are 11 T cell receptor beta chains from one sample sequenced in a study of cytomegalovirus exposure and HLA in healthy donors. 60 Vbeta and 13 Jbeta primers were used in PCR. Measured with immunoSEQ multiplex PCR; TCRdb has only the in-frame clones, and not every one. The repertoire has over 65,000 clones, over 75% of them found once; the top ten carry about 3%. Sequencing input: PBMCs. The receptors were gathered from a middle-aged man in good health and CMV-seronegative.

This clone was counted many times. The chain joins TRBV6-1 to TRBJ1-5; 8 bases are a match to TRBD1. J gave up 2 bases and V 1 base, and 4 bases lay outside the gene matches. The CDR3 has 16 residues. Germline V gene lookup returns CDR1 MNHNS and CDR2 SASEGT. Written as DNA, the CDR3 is TGTGCCAGCAGTGAAGGGACAGGGTATCGCAATCAGCCCCAGCATTTT. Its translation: CASSEGTGYRNQPQHF.

CDR3: CAWSVSYEQFF. The CDR3 region has the DNA TGTGCCTGGAGTGTATCCTATGAGCAGTTCTTC. The chain employs TRBV30 and TRBJ2-1; D remains ambiguous. With 0 bases removed from V and 8 bases from J, the gap between germline ends came to 5 bases. Germline V gene data show CDR1 as GTSNPN and CDR2 as SVGIG (reference sequence). This CDR3 is built from 11 residues.

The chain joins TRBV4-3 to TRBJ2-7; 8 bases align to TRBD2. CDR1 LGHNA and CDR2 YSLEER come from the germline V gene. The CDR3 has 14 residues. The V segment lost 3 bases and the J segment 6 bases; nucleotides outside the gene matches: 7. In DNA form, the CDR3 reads TGCGCCAGCAGCCATAGGCTAGCGGGCTCCGAGCAGTACTTC. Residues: CASSHRLAGSEQYF.

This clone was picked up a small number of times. This CDR3 is CASSLRDRGTATNEKLFF. CDR3 in DNA: TGTGCCAGCAGCCTCCGGGACAGGGGGACTGCAACTAATGAAAAACTGTTTTTT. V and J are TRBV14 and TRBJ1-4; 11 bases fit TRBD1. CDR1 is SGHDN and CDR2 is FVKESK in the germline V gene. The CDR3 length is 18 residues. Trimming at V came to 4 bases and at J to 0 bases, leaving 7 bases not matched to a gene. The full variable domain, rest sourced from reference TRBV14 and TRBJ1-4, is EAGVTQFPSHSVIEKGQTVTLRCDPISGHDNLYWYRRVMGKEIKFLLHFVKESKQDESGMPNNRFLAERTGGTYSTLKVQPAELEDSGVYFCASSLRDRGTATNEKLFFGSGTQLSVL.

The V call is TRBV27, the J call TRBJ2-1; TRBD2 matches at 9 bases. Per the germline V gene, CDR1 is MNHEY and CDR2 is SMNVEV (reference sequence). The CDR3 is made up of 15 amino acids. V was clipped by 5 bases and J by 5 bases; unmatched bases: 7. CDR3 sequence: CASSLTGLANNEQFF. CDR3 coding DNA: TGTGCCAGCAGTCTGACGGGACTAGCTAACAATGAGCAGTTCTTC.

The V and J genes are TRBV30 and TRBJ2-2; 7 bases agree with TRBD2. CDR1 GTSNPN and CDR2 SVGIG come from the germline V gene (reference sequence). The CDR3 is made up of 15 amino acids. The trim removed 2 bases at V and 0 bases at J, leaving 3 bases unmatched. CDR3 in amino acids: CAWSQRGANTGELFF. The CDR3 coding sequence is TGTGCCTGGAGTCAGCGGGGAGCGAACACCGGGGAGCTGTTTTTT.

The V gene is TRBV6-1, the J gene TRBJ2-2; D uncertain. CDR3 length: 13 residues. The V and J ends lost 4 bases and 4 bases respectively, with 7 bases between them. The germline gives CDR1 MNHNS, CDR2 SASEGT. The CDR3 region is CASSAQITGELFF. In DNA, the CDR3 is TGTGCCAGCAGTGCACAGATCACCGGGGAGCTGTTTTTT.

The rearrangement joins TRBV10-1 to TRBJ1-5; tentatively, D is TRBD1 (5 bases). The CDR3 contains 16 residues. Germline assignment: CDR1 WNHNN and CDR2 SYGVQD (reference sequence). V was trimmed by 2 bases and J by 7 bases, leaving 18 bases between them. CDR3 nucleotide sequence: TGCGCCAGCAGTGAGCCTGTAGACAGAATTTACCAGCCCCAGCATTTT. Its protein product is CASSEPVDRIYQPQHF.

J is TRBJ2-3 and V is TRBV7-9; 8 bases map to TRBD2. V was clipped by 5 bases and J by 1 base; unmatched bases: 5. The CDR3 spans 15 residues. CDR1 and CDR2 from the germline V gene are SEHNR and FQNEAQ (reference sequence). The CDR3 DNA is TGTGCCAGCAGCACCGGACTAGCCCGCACAGATACGCAGTATTTT. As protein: CASSTGLARTDTQYF.

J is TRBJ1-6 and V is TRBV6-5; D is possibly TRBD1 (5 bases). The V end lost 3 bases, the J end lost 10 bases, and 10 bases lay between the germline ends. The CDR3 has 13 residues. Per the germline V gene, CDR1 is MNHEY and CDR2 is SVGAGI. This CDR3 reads CASSYSTDSPLHF. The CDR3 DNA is TGTGCCAGCAGTTATTCGACAGACTCACCCCTCCACTTT.

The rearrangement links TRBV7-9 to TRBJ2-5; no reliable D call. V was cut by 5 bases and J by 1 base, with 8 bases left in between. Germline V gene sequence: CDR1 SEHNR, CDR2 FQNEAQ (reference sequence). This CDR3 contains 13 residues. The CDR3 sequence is CASSPPSQETQYF. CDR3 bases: TGTGCCAGCAGCCCCCCCAGCCAAGAGACCCAGTACTTC. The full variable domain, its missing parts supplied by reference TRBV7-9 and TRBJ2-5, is DTGVSQNPRHKITKRGQNVTFRCDPISEHNRLYWYRQTLGQGPEFLTYFQNEAQLEKSRLLSDRFSAERPKGSFSTLEIQRTEQGDSAMYLCASSPPSQETQYFGPGTRLLVL.